The present TCR beta chain was sequenced within a study of tumor-infiltrating lymphocytes in localized non-small cell lung cancer. V lost 4 bases to trimming and J lost 0 bases, with 12 bases between them. This CDR3 comprises 15 residues. The germline gives CDR1 KGHSH, CDR2 LQKENI. Using immunoSEQ multiplex PCR, the repertoire was profiled, and TCRdb retains in-frame clones only, with some absent. Here the sample spans thousands of clones, 81% being singletons. Sequencing was performed on lung tumor tissue. The chain has TRBV18 and TRBJ1-1, with D possibly being TRBD1 (5 bases). The receptor was derived from a human donor with non-small cell lung cancer. The CDR3 loop reads CASSRLDILNTEAFF. For the CDR3, the DNA is TGTGCCAGCTCACGATTGGACATACTGAACACTGAAGCTTTCTTT. The variable domain in full, completed from reference TRBV18 and TRBJ1-1, reads NAGVMQNPRHLVRRRGQEARLRCSPMKGHSHVYWYRQLPEEGLKFMVYLQKENIIDESGMPKERFSAEFPKEGPSILRIQQVVRGDSAAYFCASSRLDILNTEAFFGQGTRLTVV.